This T cell receptor (beta chain) was obtained from a study of cytomegalovirus exposure and HLA in healthy donors listed by TCRdb under 2017. Regarding the study in general: An earlier analysis of roughly 500 of the donors reported approximately 260 Gb of sequence data and around 110 million unique TCR beta sequences obtained from 180 million or so T cells. An early release that covered around 590 HLA-typed donors contained approximately 300 gigabases of sequencing data and approximately 85 million unique TCR sequences. Of the roughly 420 genotyped donors, 81% were placed in the genetic ancestry cluster associated with self-reported Caucasian donors. The study aimed to test whether cataloging public T cell receptors could reveal signatures of past pathogen exposure. The study used immunosequencing to profile the T cell repertoires of around 600 subjects and linked those repertoires to cytomegalovirus serostatus. In addition to the first cohort of several hundred subjects, a separate validation cohort of around 110 different subjects was used. The study combined high-throughput TCR immunosequencing, statistical association of individual TCRs with disease status, and machine learning to predict cytomegalovirus infection status. In a later analysis, previously published TCR beta repertoires from 666 donors were re-analyzed and high-resolution HLA genotyping was added so that TCR occurrence patterns could be studied. In the later analysis, no new phenotypic data were used to find candidate immune exposures; instead, reliance was placed on TCR beta sequences and their occurrence across donors. In an earlier analysis of 587 of the donors, high-throughput TCR beta sequencing was used to judge whether each TCR beta V gene segment behaved as functional or pseudogenic. Donor age, sex, ethnicity and CMV serostatus were compiled together with the repertoire data. In a later genetic analysis, genome-wide SNP genotypes for about three fifths of the 666 donors were used, and that subset was treated as a discovery cohort. Every discovery cohort repertoire had been produced on one sequencing platform. HLA typing covered class I and class II loci at four-digit resolution. The number of typed donors differed by locus: about 620-640 for A, B, C, DRB1 and DQB1; approximately 520 for DQA1; 606 for DPA1; and some 430 for DPB1. Four to six DR-DQ haplotypes were handled as single units for association and clustering, since linkage in the cohort was strong. Among around 400 genotyped donors of the cohort, an average of around 240,000 unique TCR beta nucleotide sequences was sequenced per donor, of which about 20% were non-productive.

In total, more than 500 healthy bone marrow donors made up the cohort. At the time of sampling, all cohort members were nominally healthy, though unrecorded immune exposures were likely present. The donor was CMV seronegative and belonged to the group of over 300 seronegative cohort members. Each donor provided a peripheral blood sample, and peripheral blood mononuclear cells were used for TCR beta sequencing. Genomic DNA extraction from the blood cell samples was performed with the Qiagen DNeasy Blood Extraction Kit. Worth noting for this clone: Its antigen is unknown. The record has no base qualities; no much larger clone is one base away.

Here is what the overall study found, with its caveats: Some IMGT-functional V segments, including TRBV6-2 and TRBV6-3, could not be told apart with the 87-base-pair reads, so those segments were excluded. Presence/absence analyses assumed roughly uniform sequencing depth across donors, an assumption that may not hold. According to a later analysis, most CMV-associated TCR beta chains appeared to be HLA-restricted, and the HLA associations seemed to be driven largely by CMV exposure. Linkage disequilibrium might explain the correlated functional status among segregating V segments, but an unknown experimental factor could not be excluded. A group of highly shared sequence variants was considered likely to be a technical artifact of the sequencing pipeline. Because counts were too low, some 17 rarely observed V segments, including chromosome 9 orphons, were left out of the earlier analysis of approximately 500 of the donors. In a later analysis, HLA-associated TCR beta chains showed more clonal expansion and lower generation probabilities than non-associated chains that were equally common. Because HLA typing was unavailable for some donors at each locus, only the typed subset was used in association tests. Specific HLA alleles were associated with 15,000 to 20,000 TCR beta sequences at a false discovery rate of 0.05 in a later analysis. When HLA alleles, especially DR and DQ, strongly co-occurred, TCR associations were difficult to assign to individual alleles. A further reported finding was that TCR beta sequences accurately predicted the HLA-A and HLA-B alleles for most subjects in the first cohort. An association between a missense DCLRE1C variant and V-gene and J-gene trimming of TCR beta chains was found in a later genetic analysis and replicated in an independent cohort. Only TCR beta chains were sequenced in this cohort, and the absence of alpha or paired-chain data limited detectable features. A total of about 180 TCR beta chains were listed by the study as associated with cytomegalovirus. Most TCR sequences were seen in very few donors, while some public TCRs were found in many individuals. A later genetic analysis reported fewer N-insertions in productive TCRs among donors in an Asian-associated ancestry cluster than the approximately 700-donor mean. In a later analysis, the rate of TCR association differed among HLA loci, with DRB1 alleles having the most associated TCRs and HLA-C alleles having the fewest. The only immune exposure information available for the cohort was CMV serostatus. In both the original and validation cohorts, the classifier was reported to diagnose cytomegalovirus status with high specificity and sensitivity. According to a later analysis, parvovirus B19, influenza, CMV and Epstein-Barr virus appeared linked to several top co-occurrence clusters. In an earlier analysis of fewer than 750 of the donors, most TCR beta V segments were observed in productive rearrangements about 87% or about 30% of the time, broadly matching IMGT annotations. A few of the identified cytomegalovirus-associated TCR beta chains were confirmed in vitro to be specific for cytomegalovirus antigens. The authors suggested that the approach could potentially be extended to other disease states and immunological phenotypes.

CDR1 and CDR2, per the germline V gene, are SGHTS and YDEGEE. The CDR3 sequence holds 14 residues, the cysteine and phenylalanine included. Kept here is only the CDR3 DNA, which spans 42 bases and is read in frame from base 1. Trimming takes 4 bases off V and 5 bases off J; junction bases not matched to a gene: 4. Libraries were made using the immunoSEQ multiplex PCR assay. For the multiplex PCR, a mixture combining 60 forward primers for TCR Vbeta segments and 13 reverse primers for TCR Jbeta segments was used. A multiplex PCR assay on genomic DNA amplified the CDR3 region of rearranged TCR beta genes. The Illumina HiSeq System was used to sequence the amplified TCR beta libraries as 87-base-pair reads. In the original analysis: In a later analysis, tens of millions of unique TCR beta chains were counted across the 690 or so repertoires, and roughly 11 million of these chains were shared by at least two donors. To remove PCR and sequencing errors, raw reads were error-corrected and collapsed into unique sequences using a nearest-neighbor algorithm that merged closely related sequences. CDR3 sequences were aligned to IMGT reference sequences to assign V, D and J gene segments. Each retained sequence needed at least a six-nucleotide match to both a V gene segment and a J gene segment. A rearrangement counted as productive if the CDR3 had no stop codons and remained in frame with V and J, and every other rearrangement counted as non-productive. CDR3 was defined according to IMGT convention as the region running from the second conserved V-encoded cysteine to the conserved J-encoded phenylalanine. The earlier analysis of a few hundred of the donors excluded any sequence lacking an unambiguous match to a single V gene segment. In an earlier analysis of 587 of the donors, V segments were called functional above 56.7% productive rearrangements and were called segregating when the between-donor standard deviation exceeded 5%. A statistical classification framework was built to diagnose cytomegalovirus status from the catalog of TCR beta chain sequences. In a later analysis, TCR nucleotide sequences were compared against IMGT/GENE-DB human TR gene sequences so that V and J genes could be assigned. Using the TCRdist pipeline, a later analysis assigned CDR3 sequences along with most-parsimonious VDJ recombination scenarios. In a later analysis, each TCR beta chain was defined by its CDR3 amino acid sequence together with its V-gene family, and reads lacking a unique V-gene family were excluded. In a later analysis, 450 to 600 highly shared, low-generation-probability nucleotide sequences were removed to address suspected cross-contamination and a sequencing artifact. For each public chain, a later analysis derived a clonal expansion index from normalized ranks of inferred template counts within each repertoire. Generation probabilities in a later analysis came from a VDJ recombination model fitted to out-of-frame rearrangements, and those results were checked against IGoR. Hypergeometric tests were used in a later analysis to score TCR-TCR, TCR-HLA and TCR-CMV co-occurrence, with a repertoire-size bias correction applied to the TCR pairs. To estimate false discovery rates, a later analysis permuted the HLA or CMV assignments 20 times. In a later analysis, co-occurring TCRs were grouped using DBSCAN, with TCRdist sequence similarity added in when clustering inside HLA-allele-positive subsets. Co-occurrence clustering excluded repertoires with fewer than 30,000 or more than 120,000 public chains, plus five with anomalous nucleotide sharing. TCRdb limited this immuneACCESS table to in-frame rearrangements with V and J called. A share of clones is missing; checked studies link under half to unresolved V genes, and the rest is unexplained. V, J and clone size were drawn from that table, and D and trimming were deduced from the DNA. The sample table lists about 110,000 clones, about two thirds of them with a count of one. 0.79% of the sample is in the top ten clones.

The sequenced material came from PBMCs. The V and J genes are TRBV5-8 and TRBJ1-5; 9 bases in between match TRBD1. This sequence was found in a boy aged 10-17 years in good health and CMV-seronegative. The nucleotide sequence is given as TGTGCCAGCAGCCCGGGACAGGGCCATCAGCCCCAGCATTTT. Its amino acids are CASSPGQGHQPQHF.